This T cell receptor beta chain was sequenced for a study of tumor-infiltrating lymphocytes in localized non-small cell lung cancer. Generated by immunoSEQ multiplex PCR, the TCRdb table keeps only in-frame clones and is missing some. This sample carries 8,500 to 13,000 clones, about three fifths of them seen once, and the ten largest clones take 9% to 9.5%. This CDR3 has 16 residues. Germline V CDR1 and CDR2: KGHSH, LQKENI. The junction had 5 bases not matched to a gene; V was cut back by 3 bases and J by 0 bases. Sequenced sample: lung tumor tissue. This clonotype was obtained from a human donor with non-small cell lung cancer. The gene calls are TRBV18 and TRBJ2-3; 8 positions agree with TRBD2. The CDR3 nucleotides are TGTGCCAGCTCACCTGGTAGCGGGGCTAGCACAGATACGCAGTATTTT. Translated, it gives CASSPGSGASTDTQYF.